Listed below are T cell receptor beta chains from one sample, sequenced in a study of ipilimumab plus nivolumab after autologous stem cell transplantation. Measured with immunoSEQ multiplex PCR; TCRdb has only the in-frame clones, and not every one. Among tens of thousands of clones, 83% were seen once, and the ten largest hold under 2.5%. The sequencing used PBMCs, collected in a trial of ipilimumab plus nivolumab as post-transplant consolidation. The receptors come from a male donor with diffuse large B-cell lymphoma. CDR3s include the opening cysteine and the closing phenylalanine or tryptophan.

j_gene,v_gene,CDR3aa
TRBJ2-3,TRBV4-2,CASSHSGFASGVSTDTQYF
TRBJ2-5,TRBV13,CASSLGLAGETQYF
TRBJ2-4,TRBV11-2,CASSSRGVGKNIQYF
TRBJ1-3,TRBV28,CASSLLAVFAGNTIYF
TRBJ2-7,TRBV5-4,CASRSDTAYEQYF
TRBJ2-1,TRBV5-8,CASSLGGSSYNEQFF
TRBJ2-5,TRBV9,CASSPSGAGVQETQYF
TRBJ2-5,TRBV5-6,CASSLLQGQETQYF
TRBJ2-5,TRBV2,CASSESVRGGRETQYF
TRBJ1-1,TRBV6-5,CASTSRSRGEAFF
TRBJ2-7,TRBV6-6,CASSLDSYEQYF
TRBJ2-3,TRBV7-9,CAASRASTDTQYF
TRBJ1-2,TRBV19,CASSTGGTSGYTF
TRBJ2-7,TRBV11-2,CASSSGGEQYF
TRBJ1-6,TRBV27,CASRPRGPLQALHF
TRBJ2-7,TRBV29-1,CSAEWGGSYEQYF
TRBJ1-1,TRBV5-4,CASSQLKQGNTEAFF
TRBJ2-7,TRBV10-2,CASSPGGSGNEQYF
TRBJ2-1,TRBV15,CATRRDRVWNEQFF
TRBJ2-3,TRBV29-1,CSALNLADTQYF
TRBJ1-2,TRBV5-1,CASSFSGASYGYTF
TRBJ2-5,TRBV7-9,CASSPRDSLQETQYF
TRBJ2-7,TRBV29-1,CSAWDQLGSYDGQYF
TRBJ2-4,TRBV10-2,CASSQVGGWNIQYF
TRBJ1-1,TRBV5-1,CASSLASAQVGTEAFF
TRBJ2-1,TRBV5-8,CASTLRGYPYNEQFF
TRBJ2-7,TRBV5-4,CASRLDRAISYEQYF
TRBJ1-2,TRBV6-1,CASSERTGHAGYTF
TRBJ1-2,TRBV2,CASSGQGAQGYTF